This entry lists 13 T cell receptor beta chains sequenced from one sample in a study of OX40 agonist ivuxolimab in advanced cancers. Receptor amplification or capture employed the immunoSEQ multiplex PCR assay. Sourced from immuneACCESS, this table was stored by TCRdb with only in-frame sequences that have V and J called. A share of the clones is absent; for the studies checked, an unresolved V gene accounts for under half, and the remainder has no known explanation. For this sample the table gives 87,000 or so clones, of which more than 75% were detected only once. The leading ten clones occupy about 1.6% of the sample. This material consisted of CD4+ or CD8+ T cells sorted from blood, taken in a trial of the OX40 agonist ivuxolimab. The receptors shown here come from an adult with an advanced solid tumor such as melanoma, head and neck, liver or kidney cancer.

This chain joins TRBV29-1 and TRBJ2-3; D gene ambiguous. This CDR3 region has 12 residues. Germline CDR1 reads SQVTM; CDR2 reads ANQGSEA. For the CDR3, the DNA is TGCATGGGCAAGATTAGCACAGATACGCAGTATTTT. Residues: CMGKISTDTQYF.

This clone was seen just once. The V gene is TRBV7-3, the J gene TRBJ2-1; 12 nucleotides match TRBD2. The CDR3 runs to 18 residues. V trimming: 2 bases; J trimming: 7 bases; junction bases outside the gene matches: 12. Germline V gene data show CDR1 as SGHTA and CDR2 as FQGTGA. CDR3 DNA: TGTGCCAGCAGCTTATTAGGACTAGCGGGGCGAGGGGGAAATGAGCAGTTCTTC. Its translation: CASSLLGLAGRGGNEQFF.

This chain uses TRBV2 with TRBJ2-5; the match to TRBD1 covers 8 bases. The junction had 4 bases not matched to a gene; V was cut back by 0 bases and J by 4 bases. Per germline, CDR1 SNHLY and CDR2 FYNNEI. CDR3 length: 15 amino acids. The CDR3 region is CASSEARTGPETQYF. Written as DNA, the CDR3 is TGTGCCAGCAGTGAAGCGAGGACAGGGCCAGAGACCCAGTACTTC.

V is TRBV5-1 and J is TRBJ1-1; TRBD1 aligns across 7 bases. The CDR3 sequence is 15 residues long. Germline V CDR1 and CDR2: SGHRS, YFSETQ. J was trimmed by 5 bases and V by 4 bases; bases with no gene match: 11. The DNA for the CDR3 is TGCGCCAGCAGCGATAATGGACAGGAGGGAACTGAAGCTTTCTTT. Amino acids: CASSDNGQEGTEAFF.

The chain employs TRBV13 and TRBJ1-3; D perhaps matches TRBD1 (6 bases). V shed 5 bases and J shed 2 bases, with 10 bases lying between them. The CDR3 contains 14 residues. CDR1 PRHDT and CDR2 FYEKMQ come from the germline V gene (reference sequence). The CDR3 loop reads CASSTGLPGNTIYF. In nucleotides, the CDR3 is TGTGCCAGCAGCACAGGGTTACCTGGAAACACCATATATTTT.

This clone was observed a handful of times. The chain employs TRBV5-1 and TRBJ2-7, with 15 bases matching TRBD2. Per germline, CDR1 SGHRS and CDR2 YFSETQ. The CDR3 sequence is 17 residues long. Trimming removed 0 bases from V and 2 bases from J; junction bases left unmatched: 3. The CDR3 nucleotides are TGCGCCAGCAGCTTGGGGGGACTAGCGGGAGGAGCCTACGAGCAGTACTTC. The encoded protein is CASSLGGLAGGAYEQYF.

The chain uses TRBV7-8 and TRBJ2-5, with D possibly matching TRBD2 (5 bases). V lost 8 bases to trimming and J lost 5 bases, with 15 bases between them. Germline V CDR1 and CDR2: SGHVS, FQNEAQ. The CDR3 sequence is 13 residues long. CDR3 in DNA: TGTGCCAGCTTATTCGGACTGAGGGAGACCCAGTACTTC. It codes for CASLFGLRETQYF.

This clone has only one observation. V usage is TRBV7-2 and J usage is TRBJ1-1; unclear D gene. V lost 5 bases and J 4 bases, leaving 17 bases between the germline ends. Germline assignment: CDR1 SGHTA and CDR2 FQGNSA. The CDR3 length is 15 residues. The DNA for the CDR3 is TGTGCCAGCAGCCCATCCCCCAGGAGGGTCACTGAAGCTTTCTTT. This codes for CASSPSPRRVTEAFF.

This chain uses TRBV4-1 with TRBJ1-4, with D possibly being TRBD1 (5 bases). Trimming removed 4 bases at V and 0 bases at J, with 9 bases between. Per the germline V gene, CDR1 is MGHRA and CDR2 is YSYEKL. This CDR3 contains 15 residues. This CDR3 is CASSRGGTTNEKLFF. The CDR3 region has the DNA TGCGCCAGCAGCCGGGGCGGCACAACTAATGAAAAACTGTTTTTT.

This clone was seen only a few times. The chain recombines TRBV7-8 with TRBJ2-3; the match to TRBD2 covers 8 bases. The junction had 7 bases not matched to a gene; V was cut back by 5 bases and J by 3 bases. Germline CDR1 is SGHVS and CDR2 is FQNEAQ. The CDR3 extends over 15 amino acids. For the CDR3, the DNA is TGTGCCAGCAGCGATACGGGAGGGCCGACAGATACGCAGTATTTT. Its protein product is CASSDTGGPTDTQYF.

The chain has TRBV6-1 and TRBJ2-7; no firm D call. The CDR3 length is 14 residues. V was shortened by 5 bases and J by 3 bases, with 14 bases between the two germline ends. Germline CDR1 MNHNS, CDR2 SASEGT. The CDR3 sequence: CASSTVSINYEQYF. The DNA of the CDR3 is TGTGCCAGCAGTACCGTCTCGATTAACTACGAGCAGTACTTC.

The chain is built from TRBV7-3 and TRBJ2-1, with D possibly TRBD2 on 5 matching bases. Trimming removed 0 bases at V and 7 bases at J, with 10 bases between. The CDR3 length is 14 residues. Per the germline V gene, CDR1 is SGHTA and CDR2 is FQGTGA. The CDR3 sequence is CASSLTVSGNEQFF. The CDR3, as DNA: TGTGCCAGCAGCTTAACGGTGTCGGGAAATGAGCAGTTCTTC.

The J gene is TRBJ2-3, the V gene TRBV2, with TRBD2 identical over 9 bases. The J segment lost 8 bases and the V segment lost 6 bases, leaving 6 bases of the junction unmatched. The CDR3 length is 13 residues. Germline V gene data show CDR1 as SNHLY and CDR2 as FYNNEI. In DNA form, the CDR3 reads TGTGCCAGCAGAAGCGGGGGGAAGGGTACGCAGTATTTT. Translation: CASRSGGKGTQYF.